This record covers a single TCR beta chain. This specimen comes from a study of blood T cell repertoires in COVID-19. Assay used: immunoSEQ multiplex PCR; TCRdb lists only in-frame clones, some missing. The table has 350,000 to 450,000 clones, approximately 89% seen once; the top ten hold about 1.7%. CDR1 is LGHNT and CDR2 is FRNRAP in the germline V gene. The CDR3 covers 14 residues. V dropped 5 bases and J dropped 9; count of bases not matched to a gene: 6. The TCR originated in a woman aged 25 to 39 who had recovered from COVID-19. The chain is built from TRBV12-5 and TRBJ1-6; 8 bases line up with TRBD1. The source material was PBMCs or T cells enriched from blood (not recorded which). CDR3 sequence (DNA): TGTGCTAGTGGTACTCCCGGACAGGGTTCACCCCTCCACTTT. It codes for CASGTPGQGSPLHF.